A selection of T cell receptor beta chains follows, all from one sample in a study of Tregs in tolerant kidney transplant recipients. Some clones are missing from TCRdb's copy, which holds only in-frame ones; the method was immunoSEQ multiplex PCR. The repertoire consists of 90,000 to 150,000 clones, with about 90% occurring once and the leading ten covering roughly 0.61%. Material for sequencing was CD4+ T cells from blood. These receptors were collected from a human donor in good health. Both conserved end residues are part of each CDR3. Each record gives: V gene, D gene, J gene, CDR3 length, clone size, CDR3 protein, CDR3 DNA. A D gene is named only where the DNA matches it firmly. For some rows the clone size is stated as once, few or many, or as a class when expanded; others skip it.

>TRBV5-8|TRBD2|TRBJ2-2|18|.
CASSPNPHSGTNTGELFF
TGTGCCAGCAGCCCTAACCCCCATAGCGGGACGAACACCGGGGAGCTGTTTTTT
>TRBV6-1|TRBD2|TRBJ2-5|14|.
CASSDGGDQETQYF
TGTGCCAGCAGTGACGGGGGGGACCAAGAGACCCAGTACTTC
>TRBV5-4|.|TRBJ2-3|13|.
CASSWTGEDTQYF
TGTGCCAGCAGCTGGACGGGGGAAGATACGCAGTATTTT
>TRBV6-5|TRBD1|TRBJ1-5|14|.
CASSDRGPNQPQHF
TGTGCCAGCAGTGACAGGGGCCCCAATCAGCCCCAGCATTTT
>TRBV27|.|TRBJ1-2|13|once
CASSLAGGYGYTF
TGTGCCAGCAGTTTAGCCGGGGGCTATGGCTACACCTTC
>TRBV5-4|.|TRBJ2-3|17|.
CASSLGGFSPLRHTQYF
TGTGCCAGCAGCTTGGGAGGGTTTAGCCCCTTGCGACATACGCAGTATTTT
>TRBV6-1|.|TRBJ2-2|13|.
CASTGRNTGELFF
TGTGCCAGCACCGGGAGAAACACCGGGGAGCTGTTTTTT
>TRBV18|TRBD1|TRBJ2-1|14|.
CASSRGQGFYEQFF
TGTGCCAGCTCTAGGGGACAGGGATTCTATGAGCAGTTCTTC
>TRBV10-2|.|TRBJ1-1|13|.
CASTQPPAGLTFF
TGCGCCAGCACCCAACCCCCGGCGGGTTTAACTTTCTTT
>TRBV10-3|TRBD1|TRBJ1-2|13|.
CAISAGQGFFGTF
TGTGCCATCAGCGCGGGACAGGGGTTTTTCGGAACCTTC
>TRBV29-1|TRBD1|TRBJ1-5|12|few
CSVGQGDQPQHF
TGCAGCGTTGGACAGGGGGATCAGCCCCAGCATTTT
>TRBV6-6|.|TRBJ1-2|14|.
CASSYRGAPDGYTF
TGTGCCAGCAGTTACCGGGGGGCCCCTGATGGCTACACCTTC
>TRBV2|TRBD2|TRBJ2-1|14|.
CASSSGLGSNEQFF
TGTGCCAGCAGTTCGGGACTAGGGAGCAATGAGCAGTTCTTC
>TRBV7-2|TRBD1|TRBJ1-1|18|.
CASSRTGGAGDLNTEAFF
TGTGCCAGCAGCAGGACAGGGGGCGCGGGTGACTTGAACACTGAAGCTTTCTTT
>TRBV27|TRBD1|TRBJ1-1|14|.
CASSRDRAVTEAFF
TGTGCCAGCAGCCGCGACAGGGCGGTAACTGAAGCTTTCTTT
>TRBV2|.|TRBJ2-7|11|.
CASSVADEQYF
TGTGCCAGCAGTGTTGCTGACGAGCAGTACTTC
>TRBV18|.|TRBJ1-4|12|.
CASSPNNEKLFF
TGTGCCAGCTCACCGAACAATGAAAAACTGTTTTTT
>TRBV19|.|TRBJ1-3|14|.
CASSINSRGNTIYF
TGTGCCAGTAGTATAAACTCCCGGGGAAACACCATATATTTT
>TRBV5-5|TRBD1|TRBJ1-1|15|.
CASSLTGTGNTEAFF
TGTGCCAGCAGCTTGACCGGGACAGGGAACACTGAAGCTTTCTTT
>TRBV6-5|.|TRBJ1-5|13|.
CASSYSRTQPQHF
TGTGCCAGCAGTTACTCGAGGACTCAGCCCCAGCATTTT
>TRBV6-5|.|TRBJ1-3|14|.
CATSSPRIAHTIYF
TGTGCCACCTCCAGCCCCCGAATCGCCCACACCATATATTTT
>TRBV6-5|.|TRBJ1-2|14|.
CASSGVNRPRGYTF
TGTGCCAGCAGTGGGGTCAATCGCCCACGGGGCTACACCTTC
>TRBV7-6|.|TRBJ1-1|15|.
CASSLGTVMNTEAFF
TGTGCCAGCAGCTTAGGGACCGTGATGAACACTGAAGCTTTCTTT
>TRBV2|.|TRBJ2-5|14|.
CASSDGAGRETQYF
TGTGCCAGCAGTGATGGGGCAGGGAGGGAGACCCAGTACTTC
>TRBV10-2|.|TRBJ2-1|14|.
CASSPGATYNEQFF
TGCGCCAGCAGCCCCGGGGCAACTTACAATGAGCAGTTCTTC
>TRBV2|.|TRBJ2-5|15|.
CASSEFGTYEETQYF
TGTGCCAGCAGTGAATTCGGGACTTACGAAGAGACCCAGTACTTC
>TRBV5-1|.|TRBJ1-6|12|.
CASSSPNSPLHF
TGCGCCAGCAGCTCCCCGAATTCACCCCTCCACTTT
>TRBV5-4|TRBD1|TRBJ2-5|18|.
CASSSVTGWAGPQETQYF
TGTGCCAGCAGCTCTGTGACAGGGTGGGCTGGCCCCCAAGAGACCCAGTACTTC
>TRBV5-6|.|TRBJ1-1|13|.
CASSLSRATEAFF
TGTGCCAGCAGCTTGAGTCGAGCTACTGAAGCTTTCTTT
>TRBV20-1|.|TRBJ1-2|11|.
CSARISYGYTF
TGCAGTGCTAGGATCAGCTATGGCTACACCTTC
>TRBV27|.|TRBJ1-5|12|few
CASSYSNQPQHF
TGTGCCAGCAGTTATAGCAATCAGCCCCAGCATTTT
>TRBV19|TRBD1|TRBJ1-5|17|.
CASTRGTGSDSNQPQHF
TGTGCCAGTACGAGGGGGACAGGGTCCGATAGCAATCAGCCCCAGCATTTT
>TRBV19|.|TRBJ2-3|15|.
CASTADKFYTDTQYF
TGTGCCAGTACCGCGGACAAGTTCTACACAGATACGCAGTATTTT
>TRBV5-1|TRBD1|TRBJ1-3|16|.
CASSLGDRSSGNTIYF
TGCGCCAGCAGCTTGGGGGACAGAAGCTCTGGAAACACCATATATTTT
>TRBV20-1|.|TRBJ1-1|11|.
CSARGRTEAFF
TGCAGTGCTAGGGGACGAACTGAAGCTTTCTTT
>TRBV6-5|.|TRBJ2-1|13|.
CASSWGRYNEQFF
TGTGCCAGCAGTTGGGGACGGTACAATGAGCAGTTCTTC
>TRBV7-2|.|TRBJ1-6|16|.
CASSLVSGNYNSPLHF
TGTGCCAGCAGCTTAGTGTCAGGGAACTATAATTCACCCCTCCACTTT
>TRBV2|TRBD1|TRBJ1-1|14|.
CASAAGTGGGKAFF
TGTGCCAGCGCCGCCGGGACAGGGGGAGGGAAAGCTTTCTTT
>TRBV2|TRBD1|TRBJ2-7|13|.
CASTEMTGGEQYF
TGTGCCAGCACGGAGATGACAGGGGGCGAGCAGTACTTC
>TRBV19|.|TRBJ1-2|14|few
CASSRRTDRYGYTF
TGTGCCAGTAGTCGAAGGACAGACCGCTATGGCTACACCTTC
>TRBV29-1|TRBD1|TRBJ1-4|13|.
CSVLGQGWEKLFF
TGCAGCGTTCTGGGACAGGGGTGGGAAAAACTGTTTTTT
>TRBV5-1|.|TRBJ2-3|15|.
CASSLRTGQVDTQYF
TGCGCCAGCAGCCTACGTACAGGGCAGGTAGATACGCAGTATTTT
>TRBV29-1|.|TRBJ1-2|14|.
CSVLRDITNYGYTF
TGCAGCGTCCTCCGAGATATCACTAACTATGGCTACACCTTC
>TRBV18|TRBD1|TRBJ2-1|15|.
CASSPLGQGVGEQFF
TGTGCCAGCTCACCCCTAGGACAGGGAGTTGGTGAGCAGTTCTTC
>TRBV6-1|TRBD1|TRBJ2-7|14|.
CASSGRTGTYEQYF
TGTGCCAGCAGTGGTCGGACAGGAACTTACGAGCAGTACTTC
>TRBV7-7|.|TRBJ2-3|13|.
CASGRGYTDTQYF
TGTGCCAGCGGACGCGGCTACACAGATACGCAGTATTTT
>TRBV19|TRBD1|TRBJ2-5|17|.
CASSAGTGVAGQETQYF
TGTGCCAGTAGTGCAGGGACAGGGGTTGCGGGGCAAGAGACCCAGTACTTC
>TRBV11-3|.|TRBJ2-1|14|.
CASSSSGAPPEQFF
TGTGCCAGCAGCTCGTCCGGGGCCCCCCCCGAGCAGTTCTTC
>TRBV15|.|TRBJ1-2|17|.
CATSRERRAGLNYGYTF
TGTGCCACCAGCAGAGAACGGAGGGCAGGGCTAAACTATGGCTACACCTTC